A single sample is the source of the 18 T cell receptor beta chains below, sequenced in a study of control samples from healthy donors and cancer patients. Sequencing used immunoSEQ multiplex PCR; TCRdb keeps in-frame clones, though not all of them. The sample has 130,000 or so clones, roughly 90% seen once. The sample comprised blood. The receptors come from a man aged 45-65 years in good health.

The rearrangement uses TRBV5-5 and TRBJ2-3; 7 bases match TRBD1. From germline, CDR1 is SGHKS and CDR2 YYEKEE (reference sequence). The CDR3 runs to 16 residues. The V gene end was trimmed by 1 base and the J gene end by 3 bases; junction bases not matched to a gene: 8. The chain's CDR3 is CASSLQTDRVTDTQYF. Written as DNA, the CDR3 is TGTGCCAGCAGCTTGCAAACCGACAGGGTTACAGATACGCAGTATTTT. Using reference TRBV5-5 and TRBJ2-3 for the parts outside the CDR3, the full variable domain is DAGVTQSPTHLIKTRGQQVTLRCSPISGHKSVSWYQQVLGQGPQFIFQYYEKEERGRGNFPDRFSARQFPNYSSELNVNALLLGDSALYLCASSLQTDRVTDTQYFGPGTRLTVL.

This rearrangement joins TRBV19 to TRBJ2-7, with 7 bases aligning to TRBD1. Germline loops: CDR1 LNHDA, CDR2 SQIVND (reference sequence). This CDR3 is 13 amino acids long. The trim removed 9 bases at V and 0 bases at J, leaving 5 bases unmatched. The CDR3 protein is CASGRDSSYEQYF. The CDR3 nucleotides read TGTGCCAGCGGACGGGACAGCTCCTACGAGCAGTACTTC.

The chain recombines TRBV30 with TRBJ1-2; D perhaps matches TRBD1 (6 bases). Germline V gives CDR1 GTSNPN, CDR2 SVGIG (reference sequence). The germline V and J ends were trimmed by 0 bases and 7 bases, with 18 bases remaining between them. The CDR3 is 15 amino acids. CDR3 region: CAWSVLQGKRGGYTF. The CDR3, as DNA: TGTGCCTGGAGTGTATTACAGGGCAAGAGAGGTGGCTACACCTTC.

The chain couples TRBV24-1 to TRBJ1-2; 7 nucleotides align to TRBD1. Germline V gene lookup returns CDR1 KGHDR and CDR2 SFDVKD. CDR3 length equals 16 residues. Trimming took 0 bases from V and 5 from J; bases not matched to a gene: 8. The CDR3 DNA reads TGTGCCACCAGTGATTTGGGGGCCAGGGGGGAGTATGGCTACACCTTC. Amino acids: CATSDLGARGEYGYTF.

The V call is TRBV21-1, the J call TRBJ2-7; the table's D gene call, TRBD1, was not cross checked with the DNA. TRBV21-1 is tagged as a pseudogene. The CDR3 is 14 residues long. CDR3 coding DNA: TGTGCCAGCAGCATCAACAGGGGGTTCTACGAGCAGTACTTC. Protein sequence: CASSINRGFYEQYF.

This sequence joins TRBV18 and TRBJ1-2; 12 positions match TRBD1. The CDR3 contains 15 residues. V lost 2 bases, J lost 4 bases, and 2 bases stayed unmatched. CDR1 KGHSH and CDR2 LQKENI come from the germline V gene. The CDR3 DNA is TGTGCCAGCTCACCATCGGGACAGGGGGCCTATGGCTACACCTTC. This encodes CASSPSGQGAYGYTF.

The chain joins TRBV7-9 to TRBJ2-3; D might be TRBD1 (6 bases). CDR1 and CDR2 (germline): SEHNR, FQNEAQ (reference sequence). The CDR3 totals 15 residues. V lost 4 bases and J 0 bases, leaving 11 bases between the germline ends. CDR3 sequence reads: CASSWPGTSTDTQYF. For the CDR3, the DNA is TGTGCCAGCAGCTGGCCGGGGACAAGCACAGATACGCAGTATTTT.

The chain recombines TRBV19 with TRBJ2-5; 8 bases are a match to TRBD2. Trimming at V came to 3 bases and at J to 5 bases, leaving 8 bases not matched to a gene. The CDR3 totals 15 residues. The germline V gene encodes CDR1 LNHDA and CDR2 SQIVND (reference sequence). CDR3 nucleotides: TGTGCCAGTAGTATTTTAGCGGGGCCGGGGGAGACCCAGTACTTC. It specifies CASSILAGPGETQYF.

The CDR3 loop reads CASSPGQSSGNTIYF. CDR3 DNA: TGCGCCAGCAGCCCAGGACAGAGCTCTGGAAACACCATATATTTT. This chain links TRBV5-1 with TRBJ1-3; TRBD1 is a possible D gene (6 bases). The V gene lost 4 bases and the J gene lost 0 bases, with 11 bases spanning the gap. This CDR3 comprises 15 residues. Looked up from germline, CDR1 is SGHRS and CDR2 is YFSETQ. The complete variable domain, with remaining parts taken from reference TRBV5-1 and TRBJ1-3, reads KAGVTQTPRYLIKTRGQQVTLSCSPISGHRSVSWYQQTPGQGLQFLFEYFSETQRNKGNFPGRFSGRQFSNSRSEMNVSTLELGDSALYLCASSPGQSSGNTIYFGEGSWLTVV.

The chain is built from TRBV5-6 and TRBJ1-1; 10 nucleotides align to TRBD1. This CDR3 is built from 13 residues. V lost 3 bases and J lost 5; bases outside the gene matches: 1. Per the germline V gene, CDR1 is SGHDT and CDR2 is YYEEEE. The CDR3 region has the DNA TGTGCCAGCAGCTGGGGACAGGGGACTGAAGCTTTCTTT. The encoded protein is CASSWGQGTEAFF.

The CDR3 DNA follows: TGCGCCAGCAGCCAAGAGAGTTCACCCCTCCACTTT. This gives the protein CASSQESSPLHF. The genes are TRBV4-3 and TRBJ1-6; D ambiguous. CDR3 length: 12 amino acids. Between the trimmed V and J ends, which lost 0 bases and 9 bases, there was a span of 3 bases. Germline CDR1 is LGHNA and CDR2 is YSLEER.

The chain links TRBV6-5 to TRBJ1-1; no definite D call. The germline V gene encodes CDR1 MNHEY and CDR2 SVGAGI. The CDR3 contains 11 residues. V was trimmed by 3 bases and J by 7 bases, leaving 6 bases between them. In DNA, the CDR3 is TGTGCCAGCAGTTATATGGGTGAAGCTTTCTTT. The encoded protein is CASSYMGEAFF.

This chain joins TRBV4-3 and TRBJ1-1; TRBD1 matches 7 bases. The CDR3 is 14 residues long. The V gene end was trimmed by 2 bases and the J gene end by 11 bases; junction bases not matched to a gene: 11. The germline V gene has CDR1 LGHNA and CDR2 YSLEER. This CDR3 is CASSQSSTGARAFF. The DNA of the CDR3 is TGCGCCAGCAGCCAAAGCTCTACAGGGGCGCGGGCTTTCTTT.

The chain is built from TRBV15 and TRBJ2-7; D might be TRBD2 (5 bases). CDR1 is LNHNV, CDR2 YYDKDF, per germline (reference sequence). With 3 bases removed from V and 5 bases from J, the gap between germline ends came to 14 bases. This CDR3 contains 14 residues. The CDR3 here is CATSSDPPRDEQYF. Written as DNA, the CDR3 is TGTGCCACCAGCAGTGACCCGCCGAGGGACGAGCAGTACTTC. Based on the CDR3 plus reference TRBV15 and TRBJ2-7, the full variable domain is DAMVIQNPRYQVTQFGKPVTLSCSQTLNHNVMYWYQQKSSQAPKLLFHYYDKDFNNEADTPDNFQSRRPNTSFCFLDIRSPGLGDTAMYLCATSSDPPRDEQYFGPGTRLTVT.

The CDR3 coding sequence is TGTGCCAGCAGCCAAGCCGGGTCGGGCGAGCAGTACTTC. Encoded protein: CASSQAGSGEQYF. The J gene is TRBJ2-7, the V gene TRBV14; the D is unclear. V lost 1 base and J 6 bases, leaving 10 bases between the germline ends. CDR3 size: 13 residues. Germline CDR1 is SGHDN and CDR2 is FVKESK.

The chain combines TRBV15 with TRBJ2-4, with no clear D. V lost 0 bases to trimming and J lost 0 bases, with 9 bases between them. The germline gives CDR1 LNHNV, CDR2 YYDKDF (reference sequence). The CDR3 is made up of 16 amino acids. The CDR3 is CATSRDLTVAKNIQYF. In DNA, the CDR3 is TGTGCCACCAGCAGAGATCTGACCGTAGCCAAAAACATTCAGTACTTC. Complete variable domain (other parts from reference TRBV15 and TRBJ2-4): DAMVIQNPRYQVTQFGKPVTLSCSQTLNHNVMYWYQQKSSQAPKLLFHYYDKDFNNEADTPDNFQSRRPNTSFCFLDIRSPGLGDTAMYLCATSRDLTVAKNIQYFGAGTRLSVL.

The V and J genes are TRBV4-1 and TRBJ2-6; D is unclear. Deletions cut 1 base from V and 0 bases from J, with 7 bases between. The germline V gene encodes CDR1 MGHRA and CDR2 YSYEKL. CDR3 length equals 16 residues. In DNA form, the CDR3 reads TGCGCCAGCAGCCAAGTATTGGTCTCTGGGGCCAACGTCCTGACTTTC. Residues: CASSQVLVSGANVLTF.

The CDR3 region has the DNA TGTGCCAGCAGGGACGGGGCTAATGAAAAACTGTTTTTT. It yields the protein CASRDGANEKLFF. This chain connects TRBV6-5 to TRBJ1-4; D call uncertain. V lost 6 bases and J 3 bases, leaving 8 bases between the germline ends. The CDR3 is 13 residues long. Germline values: CDR1 MNHEY, CDR2 SVGAGI.